This T cell receptor (beta chain) is from a study of blood T cells in healthy people across ages. Notes on this clonotype: Its antigen is not known.

The authors ran a second PCR of about 6 to 12 cycles using a sample-barcoded 5' primer and a J-beta primer mix. A single record per CDR3 protein comes from TCRdb applying MiXCR to the 5' RACE reads. Of 1.4 million to 1.5 million distinct CDR3 sequences listed, 35% to 45% are singletons. The CDR3 totals 15 residues. The V gene's germline CDR1 is SNHLY and CDR2 FYNNEI. Trimming shortened V by 5 bases and J by 0 bases, and 11 bases separated the two germline ends. Findings and limits, study-wide: The long-lived group displayed more naive CD4+ cells, plus higher diversity, than the aged donors did. Those diversity estimates obtained from one million T cells were thought to be underestimates. Naive T cell percentage showed a strong correlation with the diversity of TCR beta.

This receptor was taken from a woman younger than 35 in good health. Input material: blood. The chain recombines TRBV2 with TRBJ2-4, with D hard to call. CDR3 nucleotides: TGTGCCAGCAGTAAGCAGCGTCTAGCCAAAAACATTCAGTACTTC. Translation gives CASSKQRLAKNIQYF.